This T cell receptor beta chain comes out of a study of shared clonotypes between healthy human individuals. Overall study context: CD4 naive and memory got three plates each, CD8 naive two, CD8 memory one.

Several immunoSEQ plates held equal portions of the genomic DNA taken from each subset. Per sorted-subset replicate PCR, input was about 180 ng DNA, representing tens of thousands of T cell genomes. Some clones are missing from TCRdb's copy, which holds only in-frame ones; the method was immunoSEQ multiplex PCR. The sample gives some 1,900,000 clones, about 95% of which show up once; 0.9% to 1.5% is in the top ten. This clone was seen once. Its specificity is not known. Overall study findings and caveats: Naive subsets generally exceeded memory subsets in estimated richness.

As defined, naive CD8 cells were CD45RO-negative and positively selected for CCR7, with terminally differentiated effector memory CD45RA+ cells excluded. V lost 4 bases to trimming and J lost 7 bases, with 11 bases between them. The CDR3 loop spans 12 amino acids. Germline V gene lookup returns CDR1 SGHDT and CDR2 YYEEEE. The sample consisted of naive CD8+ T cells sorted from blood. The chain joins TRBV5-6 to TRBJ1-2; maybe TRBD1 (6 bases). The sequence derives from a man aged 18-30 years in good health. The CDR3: CASSTTGPGYTF. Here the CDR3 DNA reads TGTGCCAGCAGCACGACAGGCCCTGGCTACACCTTC.